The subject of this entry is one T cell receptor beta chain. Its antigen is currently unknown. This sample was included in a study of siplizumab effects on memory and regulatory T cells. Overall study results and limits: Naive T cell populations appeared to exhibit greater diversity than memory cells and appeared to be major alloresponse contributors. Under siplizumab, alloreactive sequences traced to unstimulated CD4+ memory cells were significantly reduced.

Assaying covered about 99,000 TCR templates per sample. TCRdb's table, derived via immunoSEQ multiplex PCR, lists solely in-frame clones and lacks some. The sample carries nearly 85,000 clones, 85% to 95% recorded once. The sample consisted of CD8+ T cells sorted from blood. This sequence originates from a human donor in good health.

CDR3 DNA: TGTGCCAGCAGTTTCGGGACTAGCGGCTCCTACGAGCAGTACTTC. This codes for CASSFGTSGSYEQYF. The chain employs TRBV27 and TRBJ2-7; 11 bases fit TRBD2. This CDR3 spans 15 amino acids. CDR1 is MNHEY and CDR2 is SMNVEV in the germline V gene (reference sequence). Losses at the gene ends were 3 bases for V and 0 bases for J; bases not matched to a gene: 1.